The T cell receptor beta chain under discussion was sequenced for a study of read filtering for tumor transcriptome and immune sequencing. Looking at the study overall: Mean patient age was roughly 70 years, range roughly 40 to 80; 17 male, some 14 female. Revised staging placed eight or nine patients in R-ISS I, over 15 in II, about seven in III. TCR-mapped reads were about 3.5 to 10.27 million with IR-seq versus roughly 75 to 1,400 with RNA-seq.

This clonotype was recorded at least ten times. Germline V gene lookup returns CDR1 DFQATT and CDR2 SNEGSKA (reference sequence). The CDR3 runs 16 residues. V lost 0 bases, J lost 3 bases, and 9 bases stayed unmatched. From 300 to 400 ng of RNA, a library with molecular barcoded alpha/delta and beta/gamma adaptors was made. TCRdb redid the calling of the reads with MiXCR, one entry per CDR3 protein. The sample consists of tens of thousands of distinct CDR3 sequences, roughly 12% of them appearing once. This sequence joins TRBV20-1 and TRBJ2-5; 8 bases align to TRBD2. Sample: a population of CD138-negative cells sorted from bone marrow. This TCR was sampled from a donor older than 35 with multiple myeloma. The CDR3 here is CSARDRAGGSKETQYF. The CDR3 bases are TGCAGTGCTAGAGATAGGGCGGGGGGCAGCAAAGAGACCCAGTACTTC.